The 27 T cell receptor beta chains reported below all come from one sample, sequenced in a study of early T cells in non-severe SARS-CoV-2 infection. A single record per CDR3 protein comes from TCRdb applying MiXCR to the 5' RACE reads. The sample lists fewer than 90,000 distinct CDR3 sequences, 14% occurring once. Sequenced: whole blood. The source of these receptors is an adult who was a healthcare worker with PCR-confirmed SARS-CoV-2 infection or an uninfected control (not recorded which).

This clonotype was counted many times. The chain uses TRBV7-8 and TRBJ2-1, with D unresolved. The V gene lost 1 base and the J gene lost 6 bases, with 19 bases spanning the gap. The V gene's germline CDR1 is SGHVS and CDR2 FQNEAQ. This CDR3 is 17 amino acids long. CDR3 protein: CASSLVPVGVRLNEQFF. The CDR3 DNA reads as TGTGCCAGCAGCTTAGTGCCCGTTGGTGTTAGACTCAATGAGCAGTTCTTC.

This clonotype was observed a single time. The chain is built from TRBV28 and TRBJ1-6; 9 positions match TRBD1. Germline assignment: CDR1 MDHEN and CDR2 SYDVKM. The J segment lost 7 bases and the V segment lost 6 bases, leaving 10 bases of the junction unmatched. CDR3 length: 16 amino acids. The CDR3 is CASSSGGGQGNSPLHF. Written as DNA, the CDR3 is TGTGCCAGCAGCTCAGGTGGCGGACAGGGGAATTCACCCCTCCACTTT.

This clonotype occurred a few times. The V call is TRBV30, the J call TRBJ2-3; no reliable D call. Trimming removed 5 bases at V and 6 bases at J, with 18 bases between. Per germline, CDR1 GTSNPN and CDR2 SVGIG (reference sequence). The CDR3 sequence is 14 residues long. The CDR3 loop is CAWQIDRIVDTQYF. The DNA for the CDR3 is TGTGCCTGGCAGATTGACCGGATAGTGGATACGCAGTATTTT.

This clonotype was counted a few times. This chain uses TRBV5-6 with TRBJ1-1; D gene ambiguous. Per the germline V gene, CDR1 is SGHDT and CDR2 is YYEEEE. The CDR3 is 14 amino acids. V dropped 0 bases and J dropped 11 bases, with 17 bases sitting between them. The CDR3 DNA reads TGTGCCAGCAGCTTGGTCGGCCCCCCTAACGAGGCTTTCTTT. Translation: CASSLVGPPNEAFF. Variable domain in full (rest from reference TRBV5-6 and TRBJ1-1): DAGVTQSPTHLIKTRGQQVTLRCSPKSGHDTVSWYQQALGQGPQFIFQYYEEEERQRGNFPDRFSGHQFPNYSSELNVNALLLGDSALYLCASSLVGPPNEAFFGQGTRLTVV.

The V call is TRBV6-1, the J call TRBJ1-1; perhaps TRBD1 as D (5 bases). Germline CDR1 MNHNS, CDR2 SASEGT. Deletions cut 6 bases from V and 5 bases from J, with 16 bases between. The CDR3 extends over 14 amino acids. CDR3 bases: TGTGCCAGCAGAGAGGGGCCGGGAGGGACTGAAGCTTTCTTT. It is translated as CASREGPGGTEAFF.

There are a few counts of this clonotype. The V and J genes are TRBV10-3 and TRBJ2-1, with 7 bases fitting TRBD1. From germline, CDR1 is ENHRY and CDR2 SYGVKD. This CDR3 spans 15 amino acids. J gave up 5 bases and V 3 bases, and 7 bases lay outside the gene matches. The CDR3 DNA is TGTGCCATCAGTGATAACAGGGGAAAGGACAATGAGCAGTTCTTC. Its protein is CAISDNRGKDNEQFF.

The table lists this clonotype with many counts. This sequence joins TRBV6-2 or TRBV6-3 and TRBJ2-1; perhaps TRBD2 as D (7 bases). V was cut by 4 bases and J by 5 bases, with 9 bases left in between. This CDR3 contains 13 residues. CDR1 MNHEY and CDR2 SVGEGT come from the germline V gene. This CDR3 reads CASSWGGNNEQFF. CDR3 sequence (DNA): TGTGCCAGCAGTTGGGGGGGCAACAATGAGCAGTTCTTC.

This clonotype was counted between two and nine times. The chain has TRBV7-2 and TRBJ1-5; D is perhaps TRBD1 (6 bases). Between the trimmed V and J ends, which lost 5 bases and 7 bases, there was a span of 9 bases. The CDR3 is 12 amino acids. The germline V gene encodes CDR1 SGHTA and CDR2 FQGNSA. The CDR3 region is CASSTGTQPQHF. CDR3 bases: TGTGCCAGCAGCACAGGGACCCAGCCCCAGCATTTT.

This clonotype occurred a few times. The chain links TRBV7-9 to TRBJ2-3, with 10 bases lining up with TRBD2. Germline lookup yields CDR1 SEHNR and CDR2 FQNEAQ (reference sequence). CDR3 length equals 15 residues. Trimming at V came to 8 bases and at J to 6 bases, leaving 11 bases not matched to a gene. The CDR3 protein is CASVLRSGGADTQYF. Here the CDR3 DNA reads TGTGCCAGCGTCCTGAGGAGCGGGGGGGCCGATACGCAGTATTTT.

This chain uses TRBV4-1 with TRBJ1-2; possible D gene TRBD1, 5 bases. This CDR3 has 14 residues. Germline CDR1 and CDR2: MGHRA and YSYEKL. V gave up 0 bases and J gave up 4 bases, with 9 bases separating them. The CDR3 here is CASSQEQGFYGYTF. CDR3 sequence (DNA): TGCGCCAGCAGCCAAGAGCAGGGTTTCTATGGCTACACCTTC.

The J gene is TRBJ2-3, the V gene TRBV12-3 or TRBV12-4; 8 bases are shared with TRBD2. This CDR3 region has 15 residues. V lost 6 bases and J lost 0; bases outside the gene matches: 5. CDR3 nucleotides: TGTGCCAGCAGGTATAGCGGGGCTAGCACAGATACGCAGTATTTT. The encoded protein is CASRYSGASTDTQYF.

This sequence joins TRBV12-3 or TRBV12-4 and TRBJ2-5; no clear D. V was trimmed by 5 bases and J by 5 bases, leaving 12 bases between them. CDR3 size: 13 residues. In DNA form, the CDR3 reads TGTGCCAGCAGTATACCGACCGGGGAGACCCAGTACTTC. Residues: CASSIPTGETQYF.

This clonotype was seen a handful of times. The chain has TRBV4-2 and TRBJ2-1; 7 nucleotides align to TRBD1. CDR3 length equals 16 residues. Losses at the gene ends were 1 base for V and 3 bases for J; bases not matched to a gene: 6. Germline V CDR1 and CDR2: LGHNA, YNFKEQ. This CDR3 is CASSQGARQGYNEQFF. The CDR3 DNA follows: TGTGCCAGCAGCCAAGGAGCTCGACAGGGCTACAATGAGCAGTTCTTC.

The chain couples TRBV20-1 to TRBJ1-2, with 7 bases matching TRBD1. Germline CDR1 reads DFQATT; CDR2 reads SNEGSKA (reference sequence). This CDR3 comprises 19 residues. Germline trimming cut 3 bases from V and 9 bases from J; bases unmatched to any gene: 28. The CDR3 bases are TGCAGTGCTAGCCCACCTAGGCTGGGACAGCGTCGGGGAGCTTATCGCTACACCTTC. Translated, it gives CSASPPRLGQRRGAYRYTF.

This clonotype turned up a few times. The chain couples TRBV29-1 to TRBJ1-2, with TRBD1 identical over 9 bases. V was pared by 6 bases and J by 3 bases, with 5 bases of the junction left unmatched. The CDR3 runs 13 residues. Germline-derived CDR1 and CDR2 are SQVTM and ANQGSEA. The CDR3 is CSVGQGLDYGYTF. The DNA of the CDR3 is TGCAGCGTCGGACAGGGGCTTGACTATGGCTACACCTTC.

The genes are TRBV6-2 or TRBV6-3 and TRBJ2-1, with 7 nucleotides matching TRBD1. CDR3 length equals 17 residues. CDR1 and CDR2 from the germline V gene are MNHEY and SVGEGT. With V trimmed by 2 bases and J by 5 bases, 12 bases remained unmatched. CDR3 protein: CASSYLPQGLGNNEQFF. The CDR3 coding sequence is TGTGCCAGCAGTTACCTACCACAGGGGTTGGGGAACAATGAGCAGTTCTTC.

This clonotype was recorded many times. In nucleotides, the CDR3 is TGTGCCAGCAGGCGCGCGGGGTCTGAAGCTTTCTTT. The encoded protein is CASRRAGSEAFF. This chain joins TRBV12-3 or TRBV12-4 and TRBJ1-1; D is ambiguous. CDR3 length: 12 amino acids. The germline V and J ends were trimmed by 6 bases and 6 bases, with 11 bases remaining between them.

This clonotype was picked up a small number of times. The J gene is TRBJ2-3, the V gene TRBV11-2; 7 positions match TRBD2. This CDR3 region has 15 residues. Germline V gene sequence: CDR1 SGHAT, CDR2 FQNNGV. V gave up 2 bases and J gave up 2 bases; unmatched junction bases: 4. CDR3 coding DNA: TGTGCCAGCAGCTTAAACCGACTAGCCACAGATACGCAGTATTTT. This translates into CASSLNRLATDTQYF.

The rearrangement uses TRBV15 and TRBJ2-1; 9 positions match TRBD1. The junction had 16 bases not matched to a gene; V was cut back by 0 bases and J by 4 bases. The CDR3 loop spans 20 amino acids. The germline V gene encodes CDR1 LNHNV and CDR2 YYDKDF (reference sequence). The CDR3 DNA reads as TGTGCCACCAGCAGAGATTGGTCACAGGGGGCGACTTGGGGTTACAATGAGCAGTTCTTC. This sequence encodes CATSRDWSQGATWGYNEQFF.

There are a few counts of this clonotype. V is TRBV28 and J is TRBJ2-3; tentative D call: TRBD2 (6 bases). The V end lost 2 bases, the J end lost 6 bases, and 9 bases lay between the germline ends. The CDR3 is 13 residues long. CDR1 MDHEN and CDR2 SYDVKM come from the germline V gene. The CDR3 region has the DNA TGTGCCAGCAGTTTACCCCTAGCGGATACGCAGTATTTT. It specifies CASSLPLADTQYF. The complete variable domain, with remaining parts taken from reference TRBV28 and TRBJ2-3, reads DVKVTQSSRYLVKRTGEKVFLECVQDMDHENMFWYRQDPGLGLRLIYFSYDVKMKEKGDIPEGYSVSREKKERFSLILESASTNQTSMYLCASSLPLADTQYFGPGTRLTVL.

This chain joins TRBV7-8 and TRBJ2-1; weak D call: TRBD1 (5 bases). Deletions cut 5 bases from V and 4 bases from J, with 15 bases between. CDR3 length: 15 amino acids. Germline CDR1 reads SGHVS; CDR2 reads FQNEAQ. The CDR3 nucleotides are TGTGCCAGCAGCCCCCGGCAGGGATCATACAATGAGCAGTTCTTC. It codes for CASSPRQGSYNEQFF.

The chain is built from TRBV6-1 and TRBJ2-2; the D is unclear. Trimming removed 8 bases at V and 1 base at J, with 11 bases between. CDR1 is MNHNS and CDR2 is SASEGT in the germline V gene. The CDR3 has 14 residues. The CDR3 region has the DNA TGTGCCAGCTCTAGGCGACTGAACACCGGGGAGCTGTTTTTT. Amino acids: CASSRRLNTGELFF.

In this sample, this clonotype turned up a few times. The V call is TRBV5-5, the J call TRBJ2-2, with 9 bases aligning to TRBD1. CDR1 and CDR2 (germline): SGHKS, YYEKEE (reference sequence). The CDR3 is 16 amino acids. Trimming removed 2 bases from V and 1 base from J; junction bases left unmatched: 3. The CDR3 DNA reads as TGTGCCAGCAGCTTCAGGGACAGGGTGAACACCGGGGAGCTGTTTTTT. Its translation: CASSFRDRVNTGELFF.

This sequence joins TRBV29-1 and TRBJ1-3; D is unresolved. The CDR3 sequence is 11 residues long. Per germline, CDR1 SQVTM and CDR2 ANQGSEA. V was clipped by 6 bases and J by 1 base, with 4 bases between them. Written as DNA, the CDR3 is TGCAGCGTAGGTTCTGGAAACACCATATATTTT. This gives the protein CSVGSGNTIYF.

The chain carries TRBV20-1 and TRBJ2-3, with D possibly matching TRBD1 (6 bases). This CDR3 is 13 amino acids long. Germline CDR1 reads DFQATT; CDR2 reads SNEGSKA (reference sequence). V was clipped by 4 bases and J by 0 bases, with 8 bases between them. The CDR3, as DNA: TGCAGTGCTACGGACAGAAGCACAGATACGCAGTATTTT. Protein product: CSATDRSTDTQYF.

This chain connects TRBV28 to TRBJ2-5; TRBD2 aligns across 7 bases. CDR1 is MDHEN and CDR2 is SYDVKM in the germline V gene. This CDR3 is 16 amino acids long. V was clipped by 5 bases and J by 2 bases; unmatched bases: 11. CDR3 DNA sequence: TGTGCCAGCAGTCACCCGACAGCGGGAAGACAAGAGACCCAGTACTTC. Translating gives CASSHPTAGRQETQYF.

This chain joins TRBV6-2 or TRBV6-3 and TRBJ1-2, with unresolved D. The V gene's germline CDR1 is MNHEY and CDR2 SVGEGT. The V end lost 2 bases, the J end lost 4 bases, and 5 bases lay between the germline ends. The CDR3 runs to 12 residues. The DNA of the CDR3 is TGTGCCAGCAGTTACCAGCTCTATGGCTACACCTTC. It yields the protein CASSYQLYGYTF.